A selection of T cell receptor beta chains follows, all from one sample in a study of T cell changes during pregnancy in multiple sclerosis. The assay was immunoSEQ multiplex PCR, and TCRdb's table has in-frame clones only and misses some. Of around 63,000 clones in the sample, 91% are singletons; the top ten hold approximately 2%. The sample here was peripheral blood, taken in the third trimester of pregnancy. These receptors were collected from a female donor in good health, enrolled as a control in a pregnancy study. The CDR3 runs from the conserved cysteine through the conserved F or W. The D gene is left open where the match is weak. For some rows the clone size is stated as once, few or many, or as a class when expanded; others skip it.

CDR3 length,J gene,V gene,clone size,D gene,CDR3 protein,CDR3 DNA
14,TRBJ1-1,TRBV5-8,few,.,CASRSIEARGEAFF,TGTGCCAGCAGATCCATTGAGGCCAGGGGTGAAGCTTTCTTT
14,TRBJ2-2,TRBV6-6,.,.,CASSYVESTGELFF,TGTGCCAGCAGTTACGTCGAGAGTACCGGGGAGCTGTTTTTT
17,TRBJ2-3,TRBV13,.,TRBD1,CASSVLRDRGRGDTQYF,TGTGCCAGCAGCGTGCTCCGGGACAGGGGGCGCGGAGATACGCAGTATTTT
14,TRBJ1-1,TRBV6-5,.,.,CASSSQTVNTEAFF,TGTGCCAGCAGTTCACAGACAGTGAACACTGAAGCTTTCTTT
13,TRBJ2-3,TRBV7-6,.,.,CASSGGARNTQYF,TGTGCCAGCAGTGGAGGCGCGAGGAATACGCAGTATTTT
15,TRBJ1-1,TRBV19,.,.,CASSTPRSGNTEAFF,TGTGCCAGTAGTACCCCAAGGTCAGGGAACACTGAAGCTTTCTTT
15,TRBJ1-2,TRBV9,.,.,CASSVSRGMDAGYTF,TGTGCCAGCAGCGTCTCCCGGGGGATGGATGCTGGCTACACCTTC
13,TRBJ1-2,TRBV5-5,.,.,CASSLFELDGYTF,TGTGCCAGCAGCTTGTTTGAGTTGGATGGCTACACCTTC
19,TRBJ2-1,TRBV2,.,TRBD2,CASSEESYGGISSYNEQFF,TGTGCCAGCAGTGAAGAAAGTTACGGGGGGATCAGCTCCTACAATGAGCAGTTCTTC
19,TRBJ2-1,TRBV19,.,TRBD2,CATKQPRTSGRNSYNEQFF,TGTGCCACCAAGCAACCACGGACTAGCGGGAGAAACTCCTACAATGAGCAGTTCTTC
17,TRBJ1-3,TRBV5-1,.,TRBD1,CASSQATGASSGNTIYF,TGCGCCAGCAGCCAAGCAACAGGGGCAAGCTCTGGAAACACCATATATTTT
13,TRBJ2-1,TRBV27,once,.,CASSLSSYNEQFF,TGTGCCAGCAGTTTGAGCTCCTACAATGAGCAGTTCTTC
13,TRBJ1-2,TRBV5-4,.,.,CASSLDGDYGYTF,TGTGCCAGCAGCTTGGACGGAGACTATGGCTACACCTTC
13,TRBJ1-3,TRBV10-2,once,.,CASSESRRNTIYF,TGCGCCAGCAGTGAGTCTAGAAGAAACACCATATATTTT
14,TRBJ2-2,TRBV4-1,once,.,CASSHRQNTGELFF,TGCGCCAGCAGCCACCGACAGAACACCGGGGAGCTGTTTTTT
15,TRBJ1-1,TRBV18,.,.,CASSRSGHPDTEAFF,TGTGCCAGCTCACGGTCGGGACACCCGGACACTGAAGCTTTCTTT
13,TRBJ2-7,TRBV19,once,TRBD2,CASSAGGVVEQYF,TGTGCCAGTTCGGCGGGAGGGGTGGTCGAGCAGTACTTC
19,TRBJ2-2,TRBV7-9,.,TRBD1,CASSSTILRDRTFTGELFF,TGTGCCAGCAGCTCGACCATACTACGGGACAGAACTTTCACCGGGGAGCTGTTTTTT
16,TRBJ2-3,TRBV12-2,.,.,CASRLVGTSLQNTQYF,TGTGCAAGTCGCTTAGTAGGGACTAGCCTACAGAATACGCAGTATTTT
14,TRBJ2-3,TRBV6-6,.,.,CASSYTVSTDTQYF,TGTGCCAGCAGTTACACGGTTAGCACAGATACGCAGTATTTT
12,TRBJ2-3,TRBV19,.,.,CASSITTDTQYF,TGTGCCAGTAGTATTACTACAGATACGCAGTATTTT
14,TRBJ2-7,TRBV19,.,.,CASSTNRAGGEQYF,TGTGCCAGTAGTACCAATCGGGCCGGGGGTGAGCAGTACTTC
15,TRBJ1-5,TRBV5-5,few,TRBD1,CASSSGTVGNQPQHF,TGTGCCAGCAGCTCCGGGACAGTGGGCAATCAGCCCCAGCATTTT
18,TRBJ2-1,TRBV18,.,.,CASSPTLAAYSSYNEQFF,TGTGCCAGCTCACCAACTTTAGCGGCCTATAGCTCCTACAATGAGCAGTTCTTC
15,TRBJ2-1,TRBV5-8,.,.,CASSYPYSSYNEQFF,TGTGCCAGCAGTTACCCATACAGCTCCTACAATGAGCAGTTCTTC
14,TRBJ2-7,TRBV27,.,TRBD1,CASSLRQGRYEQYF,TGTGCCAGCAGTCTAAGACAGGGCCGCTACGAGCAGTACTTC
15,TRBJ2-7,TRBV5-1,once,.,CASSLEGRGSYEQYF,TGCGCCAGCAGCTTGGAAGGGCGGGGCTCCTACGAGCAGTACTTC
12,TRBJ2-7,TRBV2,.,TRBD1,CASTGGTYEQYF,TGTGCCAGTACAGGGGGCACCTACGAGCAGTACTTC
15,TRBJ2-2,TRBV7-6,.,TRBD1,CASSPGQGASPELFF,TGTGCCAGCAGCCCTGGACAGGGGGCATCCCCGGAGCTGTTTTTT
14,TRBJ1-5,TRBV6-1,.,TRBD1,CARPTGVHNQPQHF,TGTGCCAGACCGACAGGGGTACACAATCAGCCCCAGCATTTT
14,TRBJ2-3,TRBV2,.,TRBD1,CASRWDRGTDTQYF,TGTGCCAGCAGGTGGGACAGGGGCACAGATACGCAGTATTTT
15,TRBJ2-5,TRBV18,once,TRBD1,CASSPVTGVGETQYF,TGTGCCAGCTCACCAGTCACAGGGGTTGGCGAGACCCAGTACTTC
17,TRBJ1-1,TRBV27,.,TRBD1,CASSLGQGAWLETEAFF,TGTGCCAGCAGTCTGGGACAGGGGGCTTGGCTGGAGACTGAAGCTTTCTTT
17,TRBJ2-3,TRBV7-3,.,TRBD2,CASSPRPGGFSTDTQYF,TGTGCCAGCAGCCCTCGACCGGGGGGATTCAGCACAGATACGCAGTATTTT
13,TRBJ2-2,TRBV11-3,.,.,CASSLAGTGELFF,TGTGCCAGCAGCCTCGCGGGAACCGGGGAGCTGTTTTTT
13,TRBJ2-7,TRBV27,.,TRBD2,CASSGLARTEQYF,TGTGCCAGCAGCGGACTAGCGCGTACGGAGCAGTACTTC
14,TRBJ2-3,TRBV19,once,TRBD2,CASSLRLAPDTQYF,TGTGCCAGTAGTTTAAGACTAGCACCAGATACGCAGTATTTT
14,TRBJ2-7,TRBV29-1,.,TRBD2,CSVGSGRLTYEQYF,TGCAGCGTGGGTAGCGGGAGACTAACGTACGAGCAGTACTTC
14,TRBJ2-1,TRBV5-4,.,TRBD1,CASSKSGQPNEQFF,TGTGCCAGCAGCAAATCGGGACAGCCCAATGAGCAGTTCTTC
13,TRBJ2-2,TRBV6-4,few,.,CASSTEERGELFF,TGTGCCAGCAGTACAGAAGAACGTGGGGAGCTGTTTTTT
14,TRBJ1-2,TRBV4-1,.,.,CASSQDRGARGYTF,TGCGCCAGCAGCCAAGATCGTGGGGCTCGGGGCTACACCTTC
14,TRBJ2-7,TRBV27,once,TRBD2,CASSSGTSAGEQYF,TGTGCCAGCAGCTCCGGGACTAGCGCGGGGGAGCAGTACTTC
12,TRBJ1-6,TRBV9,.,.,CASSELDSPLHF,TGTGCCAGCAGCGAGCTTGATTCACCCCTCCACTTT
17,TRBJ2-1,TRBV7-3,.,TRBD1,CASSLSPGQVSYNEQFF,TGTGCCAGCAGCTTATCTCCGGGACAGGTGTCCTACAATGAGCAGTTCTTC
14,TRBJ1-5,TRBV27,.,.,CASSKPGRNQPQHF,TGTGCCAGCAGTAAACCAGGGCGTAATCAGCCCCAGCATTTT
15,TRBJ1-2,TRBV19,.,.,CASSIQGQGLDGYTF,TGTGCCAGTAGTATCCAGGGGCAGGGGTTGGATGGCTACACCTTC
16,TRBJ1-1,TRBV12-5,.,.,CASGTGLIGSRSEAFF,TGTGCTAGCGGAACAGGGTTAATTGGTTCGCGGTCTGAAGCTTTCTTT
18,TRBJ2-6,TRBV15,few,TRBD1,CATSREGTGSPGANVLTF,TGTGCCACCAGCAGAGAAGGGACAGGGAGCCCCGGGGCCAACGTCCTGACTTTC
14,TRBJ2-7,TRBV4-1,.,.,CASSQVTTNYEQYF,TGCGCCAGCAGCCAAGTCACTACAAACTACGAGCAGTACTTC
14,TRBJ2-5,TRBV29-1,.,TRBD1,CSVVRQGGQETQYF,TGCAGCGTTGTTAGACAGGGTGGGCAAGAGACCCAGTACTTC
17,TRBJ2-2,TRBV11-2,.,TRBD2,CASRGISGGLNTGELFF,TGTGCCAGCAGGGGGATCAGCGGGGGGCTGAACACCGGGGAGCTGTTTTTT
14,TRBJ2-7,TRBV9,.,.,CASSVWEGAYEQYF,TGTGCCAGCAGCGTATGGGAGGGGGCCTACGAGCAGTACTTC
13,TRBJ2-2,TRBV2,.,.,CASSVQGTGELFF,TGTGCCAGCAGTGTACAGGGAACCGGGGAGCTGTTTTTT